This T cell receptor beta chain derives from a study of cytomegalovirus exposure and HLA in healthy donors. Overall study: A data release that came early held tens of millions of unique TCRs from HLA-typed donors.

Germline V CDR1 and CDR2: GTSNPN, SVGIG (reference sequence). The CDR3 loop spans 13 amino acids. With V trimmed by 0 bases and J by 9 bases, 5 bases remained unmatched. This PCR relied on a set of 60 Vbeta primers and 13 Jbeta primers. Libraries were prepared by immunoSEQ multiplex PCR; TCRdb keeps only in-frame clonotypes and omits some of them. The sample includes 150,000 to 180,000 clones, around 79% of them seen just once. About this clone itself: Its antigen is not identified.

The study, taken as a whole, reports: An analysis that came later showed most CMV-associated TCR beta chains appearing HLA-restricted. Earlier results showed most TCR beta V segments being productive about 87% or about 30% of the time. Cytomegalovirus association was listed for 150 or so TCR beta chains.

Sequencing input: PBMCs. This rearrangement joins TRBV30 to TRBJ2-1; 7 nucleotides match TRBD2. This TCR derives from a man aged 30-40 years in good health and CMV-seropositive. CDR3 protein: CAWSVGTTSEQFF. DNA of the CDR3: TGTGCCTGGAGTGTTGGGACTACGAGTGAGCAGTTCTTC.